A single sample is the source of the 30 T cell receptor beta chains below, sequenced in a study of control samples from healthy donors and cancer patients. The method was immunoSEQ multiplex PCR; TCRdb's version includes in-frame clones alone and lacks a portion of them. The table has some 22,000 clones, approximately 81% seen once. Specimen: PBMCs. These receptor sequences come from a man aged 55 to 69 with colorectal cancer.

This clone was seen only a few times. The V and J genes are TRBV6-1 and TRBJ2-5; 11 bases map to TRBD2. The germline V gene encodes CDR1 MNHNS and CDR2 SASEGT. The CDR3 spans 17 residues. V lost 1 base and J lost 4; bases outside the gene matches: 8. CDR3 protein: CASSEEVSGGASETQYF. The CDR3 DNA sequence: TGTGCCAGCAGTGAAGAAGTTAGCGGGGGGGCCTCAGAGACCCAGTACTTC.

The chain couples TRBV7-2 to TRBJ1-6; TRBD1 might be the D (6 bases). The V end lost 4 bases, the J end lost 11 bases, and 15 bases lay between the germline ends. This CDR3 spans 14 amino acids. CDR1 and CDR2 from the germline V gene are SGHTA and FQGNSA. CDR3: CASSYGGRATPLHF. The CDR3 DNA sequence: TGTGCCAGCAGCTACGGGGGGCGAGCGACACCCCTCCACTTT. The whole variable domain, remainder taken from reference TRBV7-2 and TRBJ1-6, is GAGVSQSPSNKVTEKGKDVELRCDPISGHTALYWYRQSLGQGLEFLIYFQGNSAPDKSGLPSDRFSAERTGGSVSTLTIQRTQQEDSAVYLCASSYGGRATPLHFGNGTRLTVT.

The chain links TRBV6-5 to TRBJ2-3, with D possibly matching TRBD2 (6 bases). The V and J ends lost 0 bases and 5 bases respectively, with 15 bases between them. Germline V gives CDR1 MNHEY, CDR2 SVGAGI. CDR3 length equals 16 residues. In DNA form, the CDR3 reads TGTGCCAGCAGTTACTCGGGACCTGGAGCGGGAGATACGCAGTATTTT. As protein: CASSYSGPGAGDTQYF.

This clone was observed a handful of times. The chain links TRBV6-5 to TRBJ2-3; 7 nucleotides agree with TRBD1. V lost 0 bases to trimming and J lost 0 bases; unmatched junction nucleotides: 0. CDR1 is MNHEY, CDR2 SVGAGI, per germline. This CDR3 is 15 amino acids long. The CDR3 nucleotides are TGTGCCAGCAGTTACTCGACAGGGAGCACAGATACGCAGTATTTT. This translates into CASSYSTGSTDTQYF.

This clone was counted once. This chain connects TRBV2 to TRBJ1-5, with 10 positions matching TRBD1. The CDR3 has 14 amino acids. V lost 7 bases to trimming and J lost 2 bases; unmatched junction nucleotides: 2. Germline lookup yields CDR1 SNHLY and CDR2 FYNNEI. The CDR3 protein is CASKGTGGNQPQHF. CDR3 DNA sequence: TGTGCCAGCAAAGGGACAGGGGGCAATCAGCCCCAGCATTTT. Based on the CDR3 plus reference TRBV2 and TRBJ1-5, the full variable domain is EPEVTQTPSHQVTQMGQEVILRCVPISNHLYFYWYRQILGQKVEFLVSFYNNEISEKSEIFDDQFSVERPDGSNFTLKIRSTKLEDSAMYFCASKGTGGNQPQHFGDGTRLSIL.

The chain recombines TRBV2 with TRBJ1-1; D is unresolved. CDR3 length: 15 amino acids. Trimming removed 6 bases at V and 6 bases at J, with 20 bases between. Per germline, CDR1 SNHLY and CDR2 FYNNEI. The CDR3: CASRRGGIRWAEAFF. The CDR3 DNA follows: TGTGCCAGCAGGAGAGGAGGGATACGATGGGCTGAAGCTTTCTTT.

The J gene is TRBJ2-3, the V gene TRBV7-9; D remains unclear. Germline V gives CDR1 SEHNR, CDR2 FQNEAQ (reference sequence). Trimming took 2 bases from V and 5 from J, leaving 8 bases between them. This CDR3 has 13 amino acids. The CDR3 DNA follows: TGTGCCAGCAGCTTAATTATTCAAGATACGCAGTATTTT. Translating it yields CASSLIIQDTQYF.

The J gene is TRBJ1-1, the V gene TRBV30, with TRBD1 identical over 7 bases. Germline CDR1 and CDR2: GTSNPN and SVGIG (reference sequence). CDR3 length: 14 amino acids. The ends lost 2 bases at V and 2 bases at J; junction bases unmatched: 5. The CDR3 sequence is CAWSKGQTNTEAFF. CDR3 in DNA: TGTGCCTGGAGTAAGGGACAGACAAACACTGAAGCTTTCTTT.

The genes are TRBV7-8 and TRBJ1-3, with 7 bases matching TRBD1. Trimming cost V 5 bases and J 2 bases; bases outside gene matches: 6. The CDR3 consists of 15 residues. In germline, CDR1 is SGHVS, CDR2 FQNEAQ. The CDR3 DNA is TGTGCCAGCAGCCCACAGACAGGGCCTGGAAACACCATATATTTT. It translates to CASSPQTGPGNTIYF.

V and J are TRBV12-3 or TRBV12-4 and TRBJ1-5; D gene uncertain. Trimming took 5 bases from V and 6 from J, leaving 8 bases between them. The CDR3 is 12 residues long. The CDR3 spells CASSLLGQPQHF. The CDR3 DNA reads as TGTGCCAGCAGTCTCCTAGGTCAGCCCCAGCATTTT.

About this clone itself: The sample carries other DNA sequences with the same CDR3. The V and J genes are TRBV3-1 (or the pseudogene TRBV3-2) and TRBJ1-5; D ambiguous. Deletions cut 0 bases from V and 7 bases from J, with 7 bases between. CDR1 and CDR2 (germline): LGHDT, YNNKEL (reference sequence). This CDR3 contains 13 residues. For the CDR3, the DNA is TGTGCCAGCAGCCAAGATATCGGCCAGCCCCAGCATTTT. It specifies CASSQDIGQPQHF.

The V gene is TRBV6-2 or TRBV6-3, the J gene TRBJ2-7; 10 nucleotides agree with TRBD1. This CDR3 comprises 16 residues. The V segment lost 0 bases and the J segment 4 bases; nucleotides outside the gene matches: 6. The V gene's germline CDR1 is MNHEY and CDR2 SVGEGT. The CDR3 is CASSYSPGQGPYEQYV. CDR3 sequence (DNA): TGTGCCAGCAGTTACTCTCCGGGACAGGGGCCGTACGAGCAGTACGTC.

V is TRBV7-4 and J is TRBJ2-1; D perhaps matches TRBD1 (7 bases). V dropped 4 bases and J dropped 4 bases, with 14 bases sitting between them. The CDR3 loop spans 15 amino acids. Germline CDR1 and CDR2: SGHVT and SQSDAQ. CDR3 in DNA: TGTGCCAGCAGCTGCGGGACAGTGTTTTACAATGAGCAGTTCTTC. Its protein is CASSCGTVFYNEQFF.

The rearrangement links TRBV5-1 to TRBJ1-4; D is possibly TRBD1 (6 bases). The CDR3 sequence is 14 residues long. Germline assignment: CDR1 SGHRS and CDR2 YFSETQ. With 4 bases removed from V and 4 bases from J, the gap between germline ends came to 11 bases. The DNA of the CDR3 is TGCGCCAGCAGCACGGACAGCCGTAATGAAAAACTGTTTTTT. Translation gives CASSTDSRNEKLFF.

This chain connects TRBV7-8 to TRBJ2-6, with unresolved D. The CDR3 sequence is 17 residues long. Between the trimmed V and J ends, which lost 3 bases and 0 bases, there was a span of 12 bases. Germline V gene lookup returns CDR1 SGHVS and CDR2 FQNEAQ. The CDR3 protein is CASSFPDGASGANVLTF. As DNA, the CDR3 is TGTGCCAGCAGCTTCCCGGACGGAGCCTCTGGGGCCAACGTCCTGACTTTC.

The rearrangement joins TRBV18 to TRBJ1-2, with D perhaps TRBD1 (5 bases). The CDR3 consists of 15 residues. Trimming left V 3 bases short and J 1 base short, with 12 bases between. Germline V lookup: CDR1 KGHSH, CDR2 LQKENI. CDR3 bases: TGTGCCAGCTCACCTCGGGACGGAAATAACTATGGCTACACCTTC. Translated, it gives CASSPRDGNNYGYTF.

The V gene is TRBV4-2, the J gene TRBJ1-1; no reliable D call. V lost 1 base and J 2 bases, leaving 8 bases between the germline ends. The CDR3 spans 14 residues. Germline lookup yields CDR1 LGHNA and CDR2 YNFKEQ. The CDR3: CASSQGLINTEAFF. The CDR3 nucleotides are TGTGCCAGCAGCCAAGGACTAATTAACACTGAAGCTTTCTTT.

V and J are TRBV5-4 and TRBJ2-5; 11 bases agree with TRBD2. The CDR3 is 15 residues long. Trimming at V came to 0 bases and at J to 5 bases, leaving 3 bases not matched to a gene. Germline CDR1 and CDR2: SGHNT and YYREEE (reference sequence). The CDR3 is CASSLVSGGAETQYF. The CDR3 nucleotides read TGTGCCAGCAGCTTGGTTAGCGGGGGGGCCGAGACCCAGTACTTC. The whole variable domain, filled in from reference TRBV5-4 and TRBJ2-5, reads ETGVTQSPTHLIKTRGQQVTLRCSSQSGHNTVSWYQQALGQGPQFIFQYYREEENGRGNFPPRFSGLQFPNYSSELNVNALELDDSALYLCASSLVSGGAETQYFGPGTRLLVL.

The chain links TRBV24-1 to TRBJ1-1; TRBD1 is a possible D gene (5 bases). This CDR3 region has 13 residues. V dropped 8 bases and J dropped 1 base, with 10 bases sitting between them. CDR1 and CDR2 (germline): KGHDR, SFDVKD. The CDR3 DNA sequence: TGTGCCACCATGGGGGAAGAGAACACTGAAGCTTTCTTT. Protein product: CATMGEENTEAFF.

This clone has more than one count but fewer than ten. The chain couples TRBV20-1 to TRBJ2-5, with D maybe TRBD2 (6 bases). CDR1 and CDR2 (germline): DFQATT, SNEGSKA (reference sequence). The CDR3 totals 11 residues. The DNA of the CDR3 is TGCAGCGGGACTCGGGCAGAGACCCAGTACTTC. Its protein is CSGTRAETQYF.

Comment on this clone: At one of its ends the junction is not consistent with the germline gene, which may arise from a read error. This same CDR3 is encoded by further DNA sequences in the sample. The chain has TRBV9 and TRBJ1-1, with D hard to call. Germline lookup yields CDR1 SGDLS and CDR2 YYNGEE. The CDR3 covers 15 residues. CDR3 region: CASSVGDSGNTEAFF. CDR3 sequence (DNA): TGTGCCAGCAGCGTAGGTGACTCGGGGAACACTGAAGCCTTCTTT.

The rearrangement joins TRBV3-1 (or the pseudogene TRBV3-2) to TRBJ1-1; D unresolved. V lost 0 bases to trimming and J lost 4 bases, with 9 bases between them. Germline V gene data show CDR1 as LGHDT and CDR2 as YNNKEL (reference sequence). The CDR3 extends over 14 amino acids. CDR3 coding DNA: TGTGCCAGCAGCCAAGACTACACACGCACTGAAGCTTTCTTT. Translation: CASSQDYTRTEAFF.

J is TRBJ1-2 and V is TRBV29-1, with TRBD1 as a possible D gene (6 bases). The CDR3 is made up of 14 amino acids. The germline gives CDR1 SQVTM, CDR2 ANQGSEA. The ends were cut back, 7 bases at V and 1 base at J, with 16 bases in the middle. CDR3 amino acids: CSAKRGGDNYGYTF. The CDR3 DNA reads TGCAGCGCAAAGCGGGGGGGCGATAACTATGGCTACACCTTC.

J is TRBJ2-1 and V is TRBV5-1, with a possible D match to TRBD1 (6 bases). The length of the CDR3 is 13 residues. In germline, CDR1 is SGHRS, CDR2 YFSETQ. Trimming removed 4 bases at V and 4 bases at J, with 9 bases between. CDR3 sequence reads: CASSQGSYNEQFF. The CDR3 bases are TGCGCCAGCAGCCAGGGGTCTTACAATGAGCAGTTCTTC.

J is TRBJ1-3 and V is TRBV11-1; no clear D gene. V was pared by 4 bases and J by 8 bases, with 9 bases between. The germline CDR1 and CDR2 sequences are SGHAT and FQDESV (reference sequence). CDR3 length equals 12 residues. CDR3 in amino acids: CASSYTADTIYF. CDR3 nucleotide sequence: TGTGCCAGCAGCTATACAGCGGACACCATATATTTT.

The V call is TRBV5-1, the J call TRBJ2-2, with 13 bases fitting TRBD2. The CDR3 loop spans 18 amino acids. V lost 2 bases to trimming and J lost 5 bases; unmatched junction nucleotides: 9. The germline CDR1 and CDR2 sequences are SGHRS and YFSETQ. The CDR3 is CASSFGLAGDVITGELFF. The CDR3 DNA sequence: TGCGCCAGCAGCTTCGGACTAGCGGGGGACGTTATTACCGGGGAGCTGTTTTTT.

This clone was recorded only once. The chain recombines TRBV3-1 (or the pseudogene TRBV3-2) with TRBJ1-5, with no clear D. The CDR3 totals 16 residues. Between the trimmed V and J ends, which lost 5 bases and 5 bases, there was a span of 19 bases. Germline lookup yields CDR1 LGHDT and CDR2 YNNKEL (reference sequence). This CDR3 is CASSVISPWHHQPQHF. The CDR3 DNA reads TGTGCCAGCAGCGTAATATCTCCTTGGCATCATCAGCCCCAGCATTTT.

The rearrangement joins TRBV5-4 to TRBJ1-2; unclear D gene. CDR1 is SGHNT, CDR2 YYREEE, per germline (reference sequence). This CDR3 comprises 14 residues. V lost 4 bases, J lost 5 bases, and 15 bases lay in between. The CDR3 region has the DNA TGTGCCAGCAGCCCCACGGGTTCAGGTTATGGCTACACCTTC. It codes for CASSPTGSGYGYTF.

This chain joins TRBV6-2 or TRBV6-3 and TRBJ1-3; D may be TRBD1 (5 bases). This CDR3 region has 18 residues. With 2 bases removed from V and 0 bases from J, the gap between germline ends came to 17 bases. Germline loops: CDR1 MNHEY, CDR2 SVGEGT. Here the CDR3 DNA reads TGTGCCAGCAGTTACGATATCTCGGGACGGTTCTCTGGAAACACCATATATTTT. This gives the protein CASSYDISGRFSGNTIYF.

As DNA, the CDR3 is TGTGCCAGCAGCGTAGTGGGACTAGCAAACAATGAGCAGTTCTTC. Its protein is CASSVVGLANNEQFF. The genes are TRBV9 and TRBJ2-1, with TRBD2 identical over 9 bases. Per the germline V gene, CDR1 is SGDLS and CDR2 is YYNGEE. After removal of 0 bases from V and 5 bases from J, the junction contained 3 bases not matched to a gene. This CDR3 spans 15 amino acids. Combining the CDR3 with reference TRBV9 and TRBJ2-1 gives the whole variable domain DSGVTQTPKHLITATGQRVTLRCSPRSGDLSVYWYQQSLDQGLQFLIQYYNGEERAKGNILERFSAQQFPDLHSELNLSSLELGDSALYFCASSVVGLANNEQFFGPGTRLTVL.